The TCR beta chain under discussion was sequenced for a study of blood T cell repertoires in COVID-19. Study-wide context: Sources were T cells, B-cell-depleted T cells, or PBMCs; the material itself was cDNA or gDNA.

The table came from immunoSEQ multiplex PCR; TCRdb's copy has only in-frame clones and leaves some out. The top ten clones hold around 6.2% of a sample with 120,000 to 150,000 clones, around 85% of them seen once. Recruits, aged roughly 18 to 89 years, lived in 24 US areas. Allocation to cohorts depended on clinical history reported by the participants. Donors of Cohort 3 who recovered were those that had two negative PCRs, clearance, or symptom resolution. The source material was PBMCs or T cells enriched from blood (not recorded which). This TCR was sampled from a woman aged 40 to 55 who had recovered from COVID-19.

As DNA, the CDR3 is TGCGCCAGCAGCGGGGACAGTGTAGGAGATACGCAGTATTTT. Its protein is CASSGDSVGDTQYF. The chain couples TRBV5-1 to TRBJ2-3, with TRBD1 matching over 7 bases. CDR3 length: 14 amino acids. Germline assignment: CDR1 SGHRS and CDR2 YFSETQ. With V trimmed by 4 bases and J by 5 bases, 7 bases remained unmatched.